The subject of this entry is one T cell receptor beta chain. Its antigen is still unknown. The source of the sample is a study of CXCR3-negative and CXCR3-positive naive CD8 T cells. Cells that were CD45RO-CCR7+CD27+CD95- constituted naive CD8+ T cells. Whole-study results and caveats: Surface CD5 was comparable between naive subsets; TCR strength was inferred from TRB CDR3 properties.

UMI-labeled 5' RACE yielded the TRB cDNA libraries. TCRdb re-called the 5' RACE reads and gives one entry per CDR3 protein, without DNA. This sample's table has some 130,000 distinct CDR3 sequences. Germline V gene sequence: CDR1 SGHRS, CDR2 YFSETQ. CDR3 length: 15 amino acids. The gene calls are TRBV5-1 and TRBJ2-7; TCRdb selects TRBD2, and the lack of DNA leaves this call unchecked. This TCR came from a human donor in good health. Some clones in this sample may be carry-over from other donors' samples. Input material: naive CXCR3- CD8+ T cells from blood. This sample's subset: CD45RO-CCR7+CD27+CD95- naive CD8+ T cells lacking CXCR3 (TNR3-). The CDR3 sequence: CASSEGLAGTYEQYF.